These 30 T cell receptor beta chains came from one sample sequenced in a study of CD8 T cells in Susac syndrome. Random hexamers primed reverse transcription of roughly 0.45 to 1 ug RNA. TCRdb redid the calling of the immunoSEQ multiplex PCR reads with MiXCR, one entry per CDR3 protein. The sample gives about 80,000 distinct CDR3 sequences, 91% of which show up once; about 0.47% is in the top ten. The sequenced material came from CD8+ T cells from PBMCs. The receptor set was obtained from a human donor with multiple sclerosis.

The chain is built from TRBV2 and TRBJ2-1, with 9 bases lining up with TRBD1. Germline V gene data show CDR1 as SNHLY and CDR2 as FYNNEI. The CDR3 has 16 amino acids. Trimming cost V 6 bases and J 0 bases; bases outside gene matches: 6. The CDR3 reads CASSHGQGSSYNEQFF. The CDR3 DNA is TGTGCCAGCAGCCACGGACAGGGGAGCTCCTACAATGAGCAGTTCTTC.

This chain links TRBV19 with TRBJ2-2, with unresolved D. Germline CDR1 LNHDA, CDR2 SQIVND (reference sequence). The CDR3 length is 14 residues. Trimming removed 5 bases at V and 6 bases at J, with 13 bases between. The CDR3 protein is CASSPGRFAGELFF. The CDR3 DNA follows: TGTGCCAGTAGTCCCGGCAGATTCGCCGGGGAGCTGTTTTTT. Filled out from reference TRBV19 and TRBJ2-2, the complete variable domain reads DGGITQSPKYLFRKEGQNVTLSCEQNLNHDAMYWYRQDPGQGLRLIYYSQIVNDFQKGDIAEGYSVSREKKESFPLTVTSAQKNPTAFYLCASSPGRFAGELFFGEGSRLTVL.

The chain has TRBV5-4 and TRBJ2-5, with 10 bases matching TRBD2. This CDR3 has 19 residues. The V gene's germline CDR1 is SGHNT and CDR2 YYREEE (reference sequence). J lost 4 bases, V lost 4 bases, and 19 bases had no gene match. The CDR3 loop is CASSPVRASGGSDSETQYF. CDR3 DNA: TGTGCCAGCAGCCCGGTCAGGGCTAGCGGGGGTTCCGACTCAGAGACCCAGTACTTC.

The J gene is TRBJ2-1, the V gene TRBV24-1; no definite D call. The CDR3 length is 15 residues. Germline V gives CDR1 KGHDR, CDR2 SFDVKD. V was pared by 5 bases and J by 7 bases, with 17 bases between. CDR3 nucleotide sequence: TGTGCCACCAGTGCAGGAAATTTGGGATGGAATGAGCAGTTCTTC. Translating it yields CATSAGNLGWNEQFF.

This chain connects TRBV3-1 to TRBJ1-2, with D possibly matching TRBD1 (5 bases). The germline gives CDR1 LGHDT, CDR2 YNNKEL (reference sequence). The CDR3 totals 12 residues. Between the trimmed V and J ends, which lost 10 bases and 4 bases, there was a span of 13 bases. Here the CDR3 reads CATEGRGYGYTF. For the CDR3, the DNA is TGTGCCACCGAGGGGAGGGGCTATGGCTACACCTTC.

CDR3 sequence: CASSLGTSGGGTYNEQFF. DNA for the CDR3: TGTGCCAGCAGTTTAGGGACTAGCGGGGGAGGGACCTACAATGAGCAGTTCTTC. The rearrangement joins TRBV12-3 or TRBV12-4 to TRBJ2-1; 13 nucleotides match TRBD2. The CDR3 runs 18 residues. The trim removed 1 base at V and 2 bases at J, leaving 5 bases unmatched.

The chain recombines TRBV20-1 with TRBJ1-4; D perhaps matches TRBD1 (5 bases). Deletions cut 1 base from V and 6 bases from J, with 24 bases between. This CDR3 is built from 18 residues. Per germline, CDR1 DFQATT and CDR2 SNEGSKA (reference sequence). The CDR3 region is CSARGPPGSVRDDEKLFF. CDR3 nucleotides: TGCAGTGCTAGAGGGCCCCCCGGATCAGTCAGGGACGATGAAAAACTGTTTTTT.

The chain carries TRBV27 and TRBJ2-1, with TRBD2 as a possible D gene (6 bases). This CDR3 region has 15 residues. CDR1 and CDR2 (germline): MNHEY, SMNVEV (reference sequence). V was pared by 5 bases and J by 0 bases, with 11 bases between. CDR3 sequence reads: CASSLARSSYNEQFF. The CDR3 bases are TGTGCCAGCAGTCTAGCGCGGAGCTCCTACAATGAGCAGTTCTTC.

The chain links TRBV30 to TRBJ2-2; no definite D call. This CDR3 comprises 13 residues. Per germline, CDR1 GTSNPN and CDR2 SVGIG (reference sequence). Trimming removed 4 bases from V and 1 base from J, with 7 bases in between. This CDR3 is CAWNRENTGELFF. The CDR3 DNA follows: TGTGCCTGGAATCGTGAGAACACCGGGGAGCTGTTTTTT.

This sequence joins TRBV28 and TRBJ2-7; weak D call: TRBD1 (5 bases). The V gene's germline CDR1 is MDHEN and CDR2 SYDVKM. CDR3 length: 15 amino acids. V lost 2 bases to trimming and J lost 1 base, with 12 bases between them. The CDR3 sequence is CASSLMTANSYEQYF. The CDR3 nucleotides read TGTGCCAGCAGTTTAATGACAGCCAATTCCTACGAGCAGTACTTC.

The V gene is TRBV6-1, the J gene TRBJ2-2; D is perhaps TRBD2 (6 bases). The CDR3 is 17 residues long. V dropped 5 bases and J dropped 3 bases, with 19 bases sitting between them. Germline assignment: CDR1 MNHNS and CDR2 SASEGT. The CDR3 region is CASSNAPGLAYTGELFF. As DNA, the CDR3 is TGTGCCAGCAGTAACGCTCCGGGACTGGCATACACCGGGGAGCTGTTTTTT.

This chain links TRBV6-5 with TRBJ2-7; 9 nucleotides agree with TRBD1. Unmatched junction bases numbered 8, after V lost 5 bases and J lost 6 bases. CDR1 and CDR2 (germline): MNHEY, SVGAGI. This CDR3 has 14 amino acids. The CDR3 loop reads CASSDRDRVGEQYF. The CDR3 region has the DNA TGTGCCAGCAGTGATAGGGACAGGGTAGGCGAGCAGTACTTC.

This clonotype is a singleton in its sample. The chain is built from TRBV15 and TRBJ1-5; D is unresolved. The germline gives CDR1 LNHNV, CDR2 YYDKDF (reference sequence). This CDR3 spans 14 amino acids. The V and J ends lost 1 base and 7 bases respectively, with 11 bases between them. In DNA, the CDR3 is TGTGCCACCAGCAGAGTCTCGGGGTACCAGCCCCAGCATTTT. Amino acid sequence: CATSRVSGYQPQHF. Combining the CDR3 with reference TRBV15 and TRBJ1-5 gives the whole variable domain DAMVIQNPRYQVTQFGKPVTLSCSQTLNHNVMYWYQQKSSQAPKLLFHYYDKDFNNEADTPDNFQSRRPNTSFCFLDIRSPGLGDTAMYLCATSRVSGYQPQHFGDGTRLSIL.

The rearrangement joins TRBV6-1 to TRBJ1-2, with no clear D. This CDR3 comprises 16 residues. Germline CDR1 and CDR2: MNHNS and SASEGT. Trimming left V 0 bases short and J 5 bases short, with 16 bases between. CDR3 loop: CASSEALGLTVYGYTF. CDR3 coding DNA: TGTGCCAGCAGTGAAGCGCTCGGGCTTACAGTATATGGCTACACCTTC.

The chain is built from TRBV14 and TRBJ2-1; 8 bases are shared with TRBD2. This CDR3 spans 15 amino acids. Looked up from germline, CDR1 is SGHDN and CDR2 is FVKESK. V dropped 1 base and J dropped 7; count of bases not matched to a gene: 6. The CDR3 loop is CASSQAPAGGNEQFF. The CDR3 nucleotides are TGTGCCAGCAGCCAAGCTCCGGCGGGAGGAAATGAGCAGTTCTTC. The complete variable domain, with remaining parts taken from reference TRBV14 and TRBJ2-1, reads EAGVTQFPSHSVIEKGQTVTLRCDPISGHDNLYWYRRVMGKEIKFLLHFVKESKQDESGMPNNRFLAERTGGTYSTLKVQPAELEDSGVYFCASSQAPAGGNEQFFGPGTRLTVL.

V and J are TRBV7-9 and TRBJ1-1, with D possibly TRBD1 on 6 matching bases. The CDR3 has 13 amino acids. The V and J ends lost 4 bases and 5 bases respectively, with 11 bases between them. Germline values: CDR1 SEHNR, CDR2 FQNEAQ (reference sequence). The CDR3 sequence: CASSSKGGTEAFF. The DNA for the CDR3 is TGTGCCAGCAGCTCCAAGGGGGGGACTGAAGCTTTCTTT.

The chain uses TRBV24-1 and TRBJ2-1; D is possibly TRBD1 (6 bases). CDR1 is KGHDR and CDR2 is SFDVKD in the germline V gene. Trimming took 5 bases from V and 8 from J, leaving 30 bases between them. The CDR3 runs to 19 residues. DNA of the CDR3: TGTGCCACCAGTGGTTCCCACATCAACAGGGTTGGTGTGGGGGATGAGCAGTTCTTC. It encodes CATSGSHINRVGVGDEQFF.

This rearrangement joins TRBV3-1 to TRBJ2-7; the match to TRBD1 covers 8 bases. V trimming: 0 bases; J trimming: 0 bases; junction bases outside the gene matches: 4. The CDR3 has 16 amino acids. CDR1 is LGHDT and CDR2 is YNNKEL in the germline V gene (reference sequence). The CDR3 sequence: CASSQDTGGPSYEQYF. The CDR3 nucleotides are TGTGCCAGCAGCCAAGATACAGGGGGGCCCTCCTACGAGCAGTACTTC.

The chain is built from TRBV27 and TRBJ2-2; 9 nucleotides line up with TRBD2. The CDR3 loop spans 16 amino acids. Germline-derived CDR1 and CDR2 are MNHEY and SMNVEV (reference sequence). The V and J ends lost 5 bases and 5 bases, in that order; junction bases with no gene match: 9. In DNA, the CDR3 is TGTGCCAGCAGTCCCCTAAGGCTAGCGGGGACCGGGGAGCTGTTTTTT. Translating gives CASSPLRLAGTGELFF.

This clonotype has just one count. The CDR3 spells CASSSPGQRNEKLFF. The CDR3 DNA sequence: TGTGCCAGCAGCTCGCCGGGACAGCGAAATGAAAAACTGTTTTTT. The chain is built from TRBV5-6 and TRBJ1-4; 7 nucleotides match TRBD1. The germline gives CDR1 SGHDT, CDR2 YYEEEE. Trimming removed 3 bases from V and 5 bases from J; junction bases left unmatched: 7. The CDR3 covers 15 residues. The full variable domain, with the rest looked up from reference TRBV5-6 and TRBJ1-4, is DAGVTQSPTHLIKTRGQQVTLRCSPKSGHDTVSWYQQALGQGPQFIFQYYEEEERQRGNFPDRFSGHQFPNYSSELNVNALLLGDSALYLCASSSPGQRNEKLFFGSGTQLSVL.

The chain links TRBV11-2 to TRBJ2-3, with 12 bases aligning to TRBD2. V shed 5 bases and J 6 bases; nucleotides not matched to a gene: 9. The V gene's germline CDR1 is SGHAT and CDR2 FQNNGV. CDR3 length: 16 amino acids. Here the CDR3 DNA reads TGTGCCAGCAGCGCCCGACTAGCGGGAGTTGGGGATACGCAGTATTTT. Translated, it gives CASSARLAGVGDTQYF.

V is TRBV2 and J is TRBJ2-7, with D unresolved. Per germline, CDR1 SNHLY and CDR2 FYNNEI. The CDR3 sequence is 15 residues long. V lost 2 bases and J lost 3, with 14 bases in between. CDR3 region: CASSEIRLNYYEQYF. The CDR3 coding sequence is TGTGCCAGCAGTGAAATCCGGCTCAACTACTACGAGCAGTACTTC.

The J gene is TRBJ1-5, the V gene TRBV2; D may be TRBD1 (5 bases). Trimming removed 5 bases from V and 1 base from J, with 12 bases in between. The CDR3 loop spans 15 amino acids. Germline CDR1 SNHLY, CDR2 FYNNEI. Written as DNA, the CDR3 is TGTGCCAGCAGTCCTTTGAGACAGAGCAATCAGCCCCAGCATTTT. Encoded protein: CASSPLRQSNQPQHF.

The chain uses TRBV11-2 and TRBJ2-7, with D perhaps being TRBD1 or TRBD2 (5 bases each). CDR1 is SGHAT, CDR2 FQNNGV, per germline. The V end was cut by 7 bases, the J end by 5 bases, with 12 bases between. The CDR3 totals 12 residues. The CDR3 DNA follows: TGTGCCAGCACCCTCGGGGACCACGAGCAGTACTTC. Residues: CASTLGDHEQYF.

The chain employs TRBV6-5 and TRBJ2-7; D is perhaps TRBD2 (6 bases). Looked up from germline, CDR1 is MNHEY and CDR2 is SVGAGI. There are 14 residues in the CDR3. Trimming cost V 8 bases and J 2 bases, with 16 bases left between them. In DNA form, the CDR3 reads TGTGCCAGCGCAGGGACTTTAGTTACCTACGAGCAGTACTTC. It yields the protein CASAGTLVTYEQYF.

The chain combines TRBV19 with TRBJ1-5; 7 bases are a match to TRBD1. The germline gives CDR1 LNHDA, CDR2 SQIVND (reference sequence). After removal of 10 bases from V and 5 bases from J, the junction contained 11 bases not matched to a gene. The CDR3 sequence is 14 residues long. The CDR3 DNA reads TGTGCCACTTCATGGGACAGCGGCTATCAGCCCCAGCATTTT. Its translation is CATSWDSGYQPQHF.

The V call is TRBV7-8, the J call TRBJ2-7; 9 nucleotides match TRBD1. In germline, CDR1 is SGHVS, CDR2 FQNEAQ. The CDR3 has 14 amino acids. V dropped 5 bases and J dropped 4; count of bases not matched to a gene: 6. The CDR3 spells CASSRRDRDYEQYF. CDR3 bases: TGTGCCAGCAGCAGAAGGGACAGGGATTACGAGCAGTACTTC.

The rearrangement joins TRBV14 to TRBJ2-3; D gene uncertain. Germline values: CDR1 SGHDN, CDR2 FVKESK. V shed 4 bases and J shed 3 bases, with 8 bases lying between them. This CDR3 contains 13 residues. The CDR3 DNA follows: TGTGCCAGCAGCCGTTCCCCTACAGATACGCAGTATTTT. Protein: CASSRSPTDTQYF.

V usage is TRBV9 and J usage is TRBJ1-5; D is uncertain. Per germline, CDR1 SGDLS and CDR2 YYNGEE. Between the trimmed V and J ends, which lost 0 bases and 1 base, there was a span of 5 bases. This CDR3 has 14 residues. CDR3 bases: TGTGCCAGCAGCGTAGCCGGAAGCAATCAGCCCCAGCATTTT. As protein: CASSVAGSNQPQHF.

The CDR3 DNA follows: TGTGCCAGCAGTTACTTGGGGCCTAACAATGAGCAGTTCTTC. It encodes CASSYLGPNNEQFF. The chain recombines TRBV6-5 with TRBJ2-1; maybe TRBD1 (5 bases). CDR1 and CDR2 from the germline V gene are MNHEY and SVGAGI. The V and J ends lost 1 base and 5 bases respectively, with 9 bases between them. This CDR3 spans 14 amino acids.